These 20 T cell receptor beta chains share one sample of origin, sequenced in a study of identical twins. Each CDR3 protein gets one entry after TCRdb re-called the 5' RACE reads with MiXCR. The table includes about 250,000 distinct CDR3 sequences, approximately 8% detected once. The data also belong to a second study, concerning yellow fever vaccine responses in identical twins.

Sequencing was performed on CD8+ T cells sorted from blood. Receptors originate from a woman aged 18-29 years in good health.

This clonotype came up many times. The chain combines TRBV28 with TRBJ2-7; 9 nucleotides align to TRBD2. CDR1 is MDHEN and CDR2 is SYDVKM in the germline V gene. V dropped 3 bases and J dropped 0; count of bases not matched to a gene: 9. The CDR3 has 17 residues. The CDR3 DNA sequence: TGTGCCAGCAGTTTGGCCGGGACTAGCTTTCTCTCCTACGAGCAGTACGTC. It codes for CASSLAGTSFLSYEQYV.

As to this clonotype: Since a much larger clone is just one base distant, this may be a read error. The chain joins TRBV3-1 to TRBJ2-2, with unresolved D. CDR1 and CDR2 (germline): LGHDT, YNNKEL (reference sequence). The CDR3 runs to 17 residues. Trimming took 0 bases from V and 1 from J, leaving 12 bases between them. CDR3 coding DNA: TGTGCCAGCAGCCAAGATTGGTGGGAAATGAACACCGGGGAGCTGTTTTTT. It translates to CASSQDWWEMNTGELFF.

For the CDR3, the DNA is TGTGCCAGCAGCTTAGATGCGGGGTTCTTCAACATTCAGTACTTC. Amino acids: CASSLDAGFFNIQYF. The chain recombines TRBV11-2 with TRBJ2-4, with TRBD2 as a possible D gene (6 bases). The CDR3 sequence is 15 residues long. Trimming pared 0 bases from V and 7 bases from J, leaving 13 bases between. The germline CDR1 and CDR2 sequences are SGHAT and FQNNGV.

This clonotype appeared a few times. The rearrangement joins TRBV3-1 to TRBJ2-2; 8 positions agree with TRBD1. There are 19 residues in the CDR3. After removal of 2 bases from V and 4 bases from J, the junction contained 15 bases not matched to a gene. Germline V CDR1 and CDR2: LGHDT, YNNKEL (reference sequence). This CDR3 is CASSQKGNRRQGSTGELFF. In DNA, the CDR3 is TGTGCCAGCAGCCAAAAAGGGAATAGGAGACAGGGGAGCACCGGGGAGCTGTTTTTT.

This clonotype was seen at least ten times. V gene TRBV7-9 combines with J gene TRBJ2-1; D gene uncertain. Germline loops: CDR1 SEHNR, CDR2 FQNEAQ (reference sequence). V was cut by 2 bases and J by 2 bases, with 7 bases left in between. The CDR3 has 14 residues. The CDR3 nucleotides are TGTGCCAGCAGCTTAACCCAGACCTACAATGAGCAGTTCTTC. Amino acids: CASSLTQTYNEQFF.

This clonotype was detected many times. The V and J genes are TRBV28 and TRBJ2-1; 7 bases line up with TRBD2. Germline V gene data show CDR1 as MDHEN and CDR2 as SYDVKM. The junction had 9 bases not matched to a gene; V was cut back by 6 bases and J by 1 base. The length of the CDR3 is 16 residues. The CDR3 loop reads CASRNLAEVSYNEQFF. In DNA, the CDR3 is TGTGCCAGCAGAAATCTAGCGGAAGTTTCCTACAATGAGCAGTTCTTC.

The sample holds many counts of this clonotype. V usage is TRBV12-3 or TRBV12-4 and J usage is TRBJ1-5; possible D gene TRBD1, 5 bases. V was trimmed by 6 bases and J by 1 base, leaving 7 bases between them. The CDR3 has 13 amino acids. CDR3: CASRGRSNQPQHF. Here the CDR3 DNA reads TGTGCCAGCAGGGGACGGAGCAATCAGCCCCAGCATTTT.

The chain employs TRBV2 and TRBJ2-1, with D perhaps TRBD2 (5 bases). This CDR3 is 16 amino acids long. V was trimmed by 1 base and J by 0 bases, leaving 10 bases between them. Germline values: CDR1 SNHLY, CDR2 FYNNEI. CDR3 DNA sequence: TGTGCCAGCAGTGAAGACCGGGGTGGCTCCTACAATGAGCAGTTCTTC. This encodes CASSEDRGGSYNEQFF.

The table lists this clonotype with many counts. This chain's CDR3 is CATSDLDQSSTDTQYF. The CDR3 region has the DNA TGTGCCACCAGTGATTTGGATCAATCTAGCACAGATACGCAGTATTTT. This rearrangement joins TRBV24-1 to TRBJ2-3; D is unresolved. Looked up from germline, CDR1 is KGHDR and CDR2 is SFDVKD. The CDR3 consists of 16 residues. V dropped 0 bases and J dropped 0 bases, with 9 bases sitting between them.

This clonotype showed up just a few times. The CDR3 bases are TGTGCCAGCAGCCCGACAGGGGGCGCAGACACCGGGGAGCTGTTTTTT. This gives the protein CASSPTGGADTGELFF. V and J are TRBV9 and TRBJ2-2; the match to TRBD1 covers 10 bases. Germline CDR1 reads SGDLS; CDR2 reads YYNGEE. The CDR3 covers 16 residues. Losses at the gene ends were 4 bases for V and 3 bases for J; bases not matched to a gene: 6.

This clonotype was seen ten or more times. J is TRBJ2-7 and V is TRBV2; D tentatively fits TRBD1 or TRBD2 (6 bases each). V was pared by 3 bases and J by 0 bases, with 9 bases between. Germline loops: CDR1 SNHLY, CDR2 FYNNEI. The CDR3 is 14 amino acids. The CDR3 region has the DNA TGTGCCAGCAGTGATCGGGGGCCCTCCTACGAGCAGTACGTC. This translates into CASSDRGPSYEQYV.

As to this clonotype: A much larger clonotype is one base distant, so this may be a read error. The chain employs TRBV4-1 and TRBJ2-1; 10 positions agree with TRBD2. Trimming removed 5 bases from V and 9 bases from J; junction bases left unmatched: 10. The CDR3 length is 15 residues. CDR1 and CDR2 from the germline V gene are MGHRA and YSYEKL. CDR3 in DNA: TGCGCCAGCAGCGAAAGCGGGGGGGCCGGGATTGAGCAGTTCTTC. Protein: CASSESGGAGIEQFF.

This clonotype was seen ten or more times. The rearrangement joins TRBV9 to TRBJ1-1, with 9 bases identical to TRBD1. Unmatched junction bases numbered 4, after V lost 3 bases and J lost 4 bases. The CDR3 length is 14 residues. The V gene's germline CDR1 is SGDLS and CDR2 YYNGEE. The CDR3 sequence: CASSGGDRVTEAFF. CDR3 in DNA: TGTGCCAGCAGCGGGGGGGACAGGGTCACTGAAGCTTTCTTT.

The chain is built from TRBV7-9 and TRBJ2-3; possibly TRBD2 for D (6 bases). Trimming took 5 bases from V and 3 from J, leaving 18 bases between them. CDR3 length: 16 amino acids. Germline CDR1 is SEHNR and CDR2 is FQNEAQ (reference sequence). CDR3 protein: CASSPRLEYGTDTQYF. CDR3 in DNA: TGTGCCAGCAGCCCCCGACTAGAATACGGGACAGATACGCAGTATTTT. The complete variable domain, with remaining parts taken from reference TRBV7-9 and TRBJ2-3, reads DTGVSQNPRHKITKRGQNVTFRCDPISEHNRLYWYRQTLGQGPEFLTYFQNEAQLEKSRLLSDRFSAERPKGSFSTLEIQRTEQGDSAMYLCASSPRLEYGTDTQYFGPGTRLTVL.

This clonotype was detected a few times. This chain joins TRBV9 and TRBJ2-3; unclear D gene. The V gene's germline CDR1 is SGDLS and CDR2 YYNGEE. The CDR3 sequence is 15 residues long. Trimming removed 4 bases from V and 0 bases from J, with 12 bases in between. The CDR3: CASSSDGPSTDTQYF. CDR3 in DNA: TGTGCCAGCAGCTCCGACGGACCTAGCACAGATACGCAGTATTTT.

V is TRBV21-1 and J is TRBJ2-7; TRBD2, the table's D call, was not compared with the DNA. TRBV21-1 is a known pseudogene. This CDR3 region has 13 residues. Here the CDR3 DNA reads TGTGCCAGCCTCCAAGGAGGGCGAGGCGAGCAGTACGTC. The encoded protein is CASLQGGRGEQYV.

This clonotype came up many times. The chain recombines TRBV9 with TRBJ1-1; D is unresolved. The germline V gene has CDR1 SGDLS and CDR2 YYNGEE. The CDR3 sequence is 14 residues long. V lost 0 bases to trimming and J lost 8 bases, with 14 bases between them. Here the CDR3 reads CASSVGSRAAEAFF. CDR3 nucleotides: TGTGCCAGCAGCGTAGGGAGTCGCGCCGCGGAAGCTTTCTTT.

The sample holds many counts of this clonotype. The chain joins TRBV12-3 or TRBV12-4 to TRBJ2-5; D possibly uses TRBD1 or TRBD2 (6 bases each). Between the trimmed V and J ends, which lost 7 bases and 5 bases, there was a span of 20 bases. CDR3 length: 15 residues. The CDR3 DNA reads TGTGCCAGCACCCGGAGCAGGGGAGGACGGGAGACCCAGTACTTC. This codes for CASTRSRGGRETQYF.

The gene calls are TRBV7-9 and TRBJ2-5; D gene ambiguous. The CDR3 totals 14 residues. The germline V gene encodes CDR1 SEHNR and CDR2 FQNEAQ (reference sequence). V dropped 5 bases and J dropped 5 bases, with 15 bases sitting between them. This chain's CDR3 is CASSPQAGIETQYF. DNA for the CDR3: TGTGCCAGCAGCCCGCAAGCAGGCATCGAGACCCAGTACTTC. Full variable domain (rest looked up from reference TRBV7-9 and TRBJ2-5): DTGVSQNPRHKITKRGQNVTFRCDPISEHNRLYWYRQTLGQGPEFLTYFQNEAQLEKSRLLSDRFSAERPKGSFSTLEIQRTEQGDSAMYLCASSPQAGIETQYFGPGTRLLVL.

This clonotype was recorded a few times. The chain carries TRBV6-1 and TRBJ2-5; D possibly matches TRBD1 or TRBD2 (5 bases each). The CDR3 extends over 16 amino acids. The V and J ends lost 3 bases and 3 bases respectively, with 17 bases between them. Germline assignment: CDR1 MNHNS and CDR2 SASEGT. The CDR3 DNA reads TGTGCCAGCAGTGAGTCAAGCGGTGAGGGGAAAGAGACCCAGTACTTC. It codes for CASSESSGEGKETQYF.